This T cell receptor beta chain is drawn from a study of metastatic and nonmetastatic thyroid tumors. This clone was found many times. Germline trimming cut 0 bases from V and 9 bases from J; bases unmatched to any gene: 11. There are 17 residues in the CDR3. The V gene's germline CDR1 is LGHNA and CDR2 YNFKEQ. With MiXCR, TCRdb reprocessed the PCR reads. The sample includes roughly 63,000 clones, around 15% of them seen just once. Thyroid surgery was preceded by no treatment in any patient. This receptor was obtained from a male donor with papillary thyroid cancer or a benign thyroid nodule (not recorded which). Some clones in this sample may be carry-over from other donors' samples. The V call is TRBV4-2, the J call TRBJ2-1; 10 bases map to TRBD2. Specimen: blood. Here the CDR3 reads CASSQEFGLAGAVEQFF. Written as DNA, the CDR3 is TGTGCCAGCAGCCAAGAGTTCGGCCTAGCGGGAGCGGTTGAGCAGTTCTTC.